This T cell receptor (beta chain) was captured by sequencing in a study of blood T cell repertoires in COVID-19. Looking at the study overall: Specimens from acute and convalescent COVID-19 originated in the United States, Italy and Spain. Sample material is recorded as cDNA or gDNA derived from T cells, B-cell-depleted T cells, or PBMCs.

Germline V gene data show CDR1 as SNHLY and CDR2 as FYNNEI. The CDR3 is 13 amino acids. J lost 6 bases, V lost 3 bases, and 4 bases had no gene match. Study processing details: Counts of nucleated cells, estimated from reference gene primer amplification, were obtained. Some clones are missing from TCRdb's copy, which holds only in-frame ones; the method was immunoSEQ multiplex PCR. V and J calls and clone size follow that table, whereas D and trimming were derived from the DNA. The table has some 270,000 clones, approximately 86% seen once. The sample consisted of peripheral blood. This receptor was taken from a man aged 35 to 55 with active or convalescent COVID-19. The genes are TRBV2 and TRBJ2-7; 8 bases match TRBD1. The chain's CDR3 is CASSEATGVEQYF. The CDR3 DNA reads as TGTGCCAGCAGTGAGGCGACAGGGGTCGAGCAGTACTTC.